This TCR beta chain comes out of a study of T cells in Graves' hyperthyroidism and ophthalmopathy (dated by TCRdb to the late 2010s). Turning to the overall study: To identify distinguishing TCR V-J signatures, a discovery cohort of some 99 patients was used, comprising fewer than 45 with Graves' ophthalmopathy and 57 with stable Graves' hyperthyroidism. Prospective prediction of ophthalmopathy was tested in an independent validation cohort of approximately 18 hyperthyroidism patients and 17 patients who later progressed to ophthalmopathy. The 100 or so discovery patients were randomly split 7:3 into training and test sets. Thyroid tissue and blood T-cell repertoires from roughly 6 Graves' hyperthyroidism patients were also compared in the study. Once sampling was done, hyperthyroidism patients were given methimazole at a starting dose of 30 mg daily, whereas ophthalmopathy patients were given high-dose intravenous methylprednisolone. According to the paper, TCR Vbeta CDR3 sequencing was carried out on 120 to 150 peripheral blood samples, which came from some 41 ophthalmopathy, roughly 75 hyperthyroidism and approximately 17 progressor patients.

From the cysteine through the phenylalanine, the CDR3 covers 15 amino acids. Kept here is only the CDR3 DNA, which spans 45 bases and is read in frame from base 1. V loses 3 bases, J loses 1 base, and the germline ends lie 9 bases apart. The germline V gene gives CDR1 as SGHTA and CDR2 as FQGNSA. The TCR beta CDR3 regions were amplified from RNA transcripts. The TCR CDR3 was subjected to a first round of RT-PCR using the HTBI primer set and the Qiagen OneStep RT-PCR kit. The libraries were constructed in a second round of multiplex PCR and then size-selected and purified. Sequencing of the libraries was done on an Illumina HiSeq2000 using paired-end 100 bp reads. Processing in the source paper ran as follows. SOAPnuke was used to process the raw data, removing reads that contained adapters or uncalled bases, had a mean Phred below 15, or lacked an exact match to the constant primer or identifier. COPE v1.2.5 was used to merge the high-quality paired reads, and each unique nucleotide sequence was defined as a clonotype. MiTCR v1.1 was used to align clonotypes to the IMGT TRBV, TRBD and TRBJ reference segments. The analysis included only V-J combinations with a frequency above 0.0001, which together covered approximately 99% of the repertoires. The TCS score was defined as the ratio of F50 (clonal expansion) to E x V (chaos), calculated using BLOSUM62-based TCRdist between CDR3 peptides within each V-J. Welch's t-statistics and random forest reduced 500 to 550 V-J features to fewer than 15, which were used in a naive Bayes classifier (R e1071). The Morisita-Horn index was used to measure how similar the thyroid and blood repertoires were. TCRdb handled the public reads itself, with Q25 trimming in fastp and clone calling in MiXCR, and kept productive beta chains. Records with the same CDR3 protein are collapsed into one entry carrying the most frequent genes and DNA. Clone size and V and J calls follow TCRdb, not the original study. This sample gives approximately 510,000 distinct CDR3 sequences in total; roughly 45% of them show up just once. Clones ranked in the top ten supply about 43% of the sample.

This clonotype was recorded many times. What this receptor recognizes is not known. Base quality data are lacking; no much larger clone is found one base away. General study outcomes and caveats: Blood samples also contained most of the expanded thyroid clonotypes (frequency above 0.001), which suggests that blood repertoires may reflect thyroid immune responses. Ophthalmopathy was separated from stable hyperthyroidism by a 13 V-J signature model, with about 86% sensitivity and around 81% specificity obtained in cross-validation and 80%/75% obtained in testing. Sample size was not statistically predetermined, and investigators were not blinded to group allocation. In validation, the model predicted progression to ophthalmopathy a median of around 6.5 months before onset, with roughly 71% sensitivity and roughly 77% specificity.

Patients with uncontrolled infections, other autoimmune diseases, pregnancy or lactation were excluded. Diagnoses were established on the basis of clinical symptoms, serum thyroxine and TRAb, thyroid ultrasound, and orbital computed tomography. Trizol reagent was used to extract total RNA, and RNA quality was then checked on an Agilent 2100 Bioanalyzer. Sequenced: peripheral blood or thyroid tissue (not recorded which). The chain is assembled from TRBV7-2 and TRBJ2-2; TRBD2 is perhaps the D gene, given 5 matching bases. This receptor was taken from an adult woman with Graves' disease, either hyperthyroidism or ophthalmopathy (not recorded which). The nucleotide sequence is TGTGCCAGCAGCTTTGGAGGTGGGAACACCGGGGAGCTGTTTTTT. The encoded protein is CASSFGGGNTGELFF.